The 20 T cell receptor beta chains presented below share a single source sample, sequenced in a study of cytomegalovirus exposure and HLA in healthy donors. Researchers ran the PCR with 60 Vbeta and 13 Jbeta primers. This table comes from immunoSEQ multiplex PCR, and its TCRdb copy is limited to in-frame clones, with some not included. The sample includes about 98,000 clones, roughly 70% of them seen just once. The sequencing sample was made of PBMCs. These receptors all stem from a man in his fifties or sixties in good health and CMV-seronegative.

The chain recombines TRBV18 with TRBJ1-5, with 7 bases that match TRBD1. This CDR3 spans 15 amino acids. CDR1 and CDR2 (germline): KGHSH, LQKENI. Trimming took 3 bases from V and 6 from J; bases not matched to a gene: 8. The CDR3 bases are TGTGCCAGCTCACCGACAGGGCACCCTCCTCAGCCCCAGCATTTT. Translation: CASSPTGHPPQPQHF.

This clone was picked up one time. This rearrangement joins TRBV12-5 to TRBJ2-1, with 7 bases identical to TRBD2. Germline CDR1 is LGHNT and CDR2 is FRNRAP. V lost 1 base to trimming and J lost 8 bases; unmatched junction nucleotides: 2. The CDR3 runs 13 residues. CDR3 amino acids: CASGLDTSDEQFF. In DNA form, the CDR3 reads TGTGCTAGTGGTTTGGACACTAGCGATGAGCAGTTCTTC.

V is TRBV19 and J is TRBJ1-4; a weak D match, TRBD1 (6 bases). The germline V gene has CDR1 LNHDA and CDR2 SQIVND (reference sequence). Trimming pared 8 bases from V and 0 bases from J, leaving 7 bases between. This CDR3 contains 13 residues. The CDR3 loop is CASRQATNEKLFF. The CDR3 DNA sequence: TGTGCCAGTCGACAGGCAACTAATGAAAAACTGTTTTTT. The full variable domain, with the rest looked up from reference TRBV19 and TRBJ1-4, is DGGITQSPKYLFRKEGQNVTLSCEQNLNHDAMYWYRQDPGQGLRLIYYSQIVNDFQKGDIAEGYSVSREKKESFPLTVTSAQKNPTAFYLCASRQATNEKLFFGSGTQLSVL.

This clone has just a few counts. The gene calls are TRBV27 and TRBJ2-7; a weak D match, TRBD2 (6 bases). The CDR3 is 14 residues long. Trimming took 5 bases from V and 0 from J, leaving 11 bases between them. Germline CDR1 is MNHEY and CDR2 is SMNVEV (reference sequence). The CDR3 spells CASSQRAFSYEQYF. DNA of the CDR3: TGTGCCAGCAGTCAGCGGGCATTCTCCTACGAGCAGTACTTC.

The V call is TRBV5-7, the J call TRBJ1-4; D perhaps matches TRBD1 (5 bases). TRBV5-7 is an ORF; its function is uncertain. This CDR3 contains 10 residues. The CDR3 protein is CAQKGEKLFF. The CDR3 DNA sequence: TGTGCTCAAAAGGGGGAAAAACTGTTTTTT.

There are a few counts of this clone. The chain has TRBV2 and TRBJ2-1; 10 nucleotides align to TRBD2. The germline V gene encodes CDR1 SNHLY and CDR2 FYNNEI. The CDR3 is made up of 16 amino acids. V dropped 0 bases and J dropped 2; count of bases not matched to a gene: 1. CDR3 sequence (DNA): TGTGCCAGCAGTGAAGCTCTAGCGGGGGCCTACAATGAGCAGTTCTTC. Translated, it gives CASSEALAGAYNEQFF. Full variable domain (rest looked up from reference TRBV2 and TRBJ2-1): EPEVTQTPSHQVTQMGQEVILRCVPISNHLYFYWYRQILGQKVEFLVSFYNNEISEKSEIFDDQFSVERPDGSNFTLKIRSTKLEDSAMYFCASSEALAGAYNEQFFGPGTRLTVL.

The chain combines TRBV6-5 with TRBJ1-1; no definite D call. The ends were cut back, 2 bases at V and 3 bases at J, with 4 bases in the middle. The CDR3 sequence is 12 residues long. CDR1 is MNHEY, CDR2 SVGAGI, per germline. CDR3: CASSYGDTEAFF. The CDR3 DNA reads TGTGCCAGCAGTTACGGAGACACTGAAGCTTTCTTT.

This clone was detected a few times. Germline is not matched at one junction end, which may reflect a read error. The chain uses TRBV7-9 and TRBJ2-1; 7 positions agree with TRBD2. The CDR3 is made up of 13 amino acids. Germline V CDR1 and CDR2: SEHNR, FQNEAQ (reference sequence). CDR3 sequence (DNA): TGTTCCAGCAGCTCCGGGACTAAGAATGAGCAGTTCTTC. This encodes CSSSSGTKNEQFF.

The chain carries TRBV19 and TRBJ1-1; D is possibly TRBD1 (5 bases). Trimming took off 3 bases at V and 0 bases at J, with 11 bases between the two ends. The CDR3 is 15 residues long. CDR1 LNHDA and CDR2 SQIVND come from the germline V gene (reference sequence). CDR3 nucleotides: TGTGCCAGTAGTATGGGGCAGGATTTGAACACTGAAGCTTTCTTT. Residues: CASSMGQDLNTEAFF.

V is TRBV11-2 and J is TRBJ1-6; D possibly corresponds to TRBD1 (6 bases). Germline loops: CDR1 SGHAT, CDR2 FQNNGV. The CDR3 spans 13 residues. The V and J ends lost 5 bases and 13 bases respectively, with 15 bases between them. The CDR3 nucleotides are TGTGCCAGCAGCCCCCAGACAGGTTTGCCCCTCCACTTT. Residues: CASSPQTGLPLHF.

This clone was seen at least ten times. The chain uses TRBV4-1 and TRBJ1-5; possible D gene TRBD1, 5 bases. Germline loops: CDR1 MGHRA, CDR2 YSYEKL. This CDR3 comprises 16 residues. V lost 3 bases, J lost 7 bases, and 19 bases lay in between. The CDR3 spells CASSQLGVPLRQPQHF. The CDR3 bases are TGCGCCAGCAGCCAGCTAGGGGTTCCGCTCCGCCAGCCCCAGCATTTT.

This rearrangement joins TRBV6-1 to TRBJ2-3; D may be TRBD1 (5 bases). V was shortened by 10 bases and J by 0 bases, with 14 bases between the two germline ends. From germline, CDR1 is MNHNS and CDR2 SASEGT. The CDR3 runs to 14 residues. The CDR3: CATHRIPSTDTQYF. The DNA for the CDR3 is TGTGCCACGCACAGGATTCCTAGCACAGATACGCAGTATTTT.

The chain links TRBV28 to TRBJ2-7; possible D gene TRBD2, 5 bases. Germline V gene lookup returns CDR1 MDHEN and CDR2 SYDVKM. This CDR3 has 15 residues. V was cut by 5 bases and J by 2 bases, with 16 bases left in between. Written as DNA, the CDR3 is TGTGCCAGCAGTCTGGGAGCTTTCCAACCCTACGAGCAGTACTTC. It yields the protein CASSLGAFQPYEQYF.

The chain employs TRBV5-1 and TRBJ2-7, with 12 bases fitting TRBD2. CDR1 and CDR2 (germline): SGHRS, YFSETQ. Trimming at V came to 3 bases and at J to 3 bases, leaving 13 bases not matched to a gene. The CDR3 is 18 amino acids. The CDR3 is CASSSPPGLAGGSYEQYF. The DNA for the CDR3 is TGCGCCAGCAGCTCCCCCCCGGGACTAGCGGGTGGAAGCTACGAGCAGTACTTC.

This clone was found a few times. The chain employs TRBV4-3 and TRBJ1-4; no definite D call. Between the trimmed V and J ends, which lost 0 bases and 8 bases, there was a span of 10 bases. CDR3 length: 14 amino acids. Germline lookup yields CDR1 LGHNA and CDR2 YSLEER. The CDR3 is CASSQDFHGEKLFF. CDR3 DNA sequence: TGCGCCAGCAGCCAAGATTTCCATGGCGAAAAACTGTTTTTT.

This chain links TRBV7-2 with TRBJ1-1, with D perhaps TRBD1 (5 bases). V lost 6 bases, J lost 0 bases, and 14 bases lay in between. Germline CDR1 and CDR2: SGHTA and FQGNSA. This CDR3 has 15 amino acids. Here the CDR3 reads CASSLRATVNTEAFF. CDR3 DNA: TGTGCCAGCAGTCTCAGGGCGACTGTGAACACTGAAGCTTTCTTT.

The V gene is TRBV14, the J gene TRBJ1-2, with no clear D. The CDR3 is made up of 15 amino acids. Germline V CDR1 and CDR2: SGHDN, FVKESK. V was pared by 0 bases and J by 5 bases, with 13 bases between. The CDR3 sequence is CASSQDSASYYGYTF. In DNA form, the CDR3 reads TGTGCCAGCAGCCAAGATAGTGCGTCGTATTATGGCTACACCTTC.

The chain links TRBV6-5 to TRBJ1-4; a possible D gene is TRBD1 (5 bases). The germline CDR1 and CDR2 sequences are MNHEY and SVGAGI. The ends were cut back, 6 bases at V and 8 bases at J, with 13 bases in the middle. CDR3 length: 13 residues. The CDR3 reads CASRGWGEEKLFF. The CDR3 DNA is TGTGCCAGCAGAGGGTGGGGGGAAGAAAAACTGTTTTTT.

This rearrangement joins TRBV29-1 to TRBJ2-7, with 9 bases that match TRBD1. CDR1 and CDR2 (germline): SQVTM, ANQGSEA. This CDR3 is 17 amino acids long. Germline trimming cut 3 bases from V and 3 bases from J; bases unmatched to any gene: 15. The CDR3 DNA follows: TGCAGCGTTGACCGATGGGATCCCAACAGGGGGCTCTACGAGCAGTACTTC. It encodes CSVDRWDPNRGLYEQYF.

This clone has just a few counts. Other nucleotide sequences in the sample specify the same CDR3. The chain joins TRBV6-6 to TRBJ2-1; 7 bases agree with TRBD2. Germline V gene lookup returns CDR1 MNHNY and CDR2 SVGAGI (reference sequence). This CDR3 spans 15 amino acids. V lost 0 bases, J lost 5 bases, and 4 bases stayed unmatched. CDR3 sequence reads: CASSYSRLANNEQFF. DNA of the CDR3: TGTGCCAGCAGTTACTCGCGACTAGCCAACAATGAGCAGTTCTTC.